Here is one T cell receptor (beta chain) with its context. Antigen: not known. The treatment: roughly 10-day PBMC culture with coronavirus spike peptide pools or control peptides (ViraFEST assay). ViraFEST sequenced TCRs after peptide-pool expansion of antigen-specific T cells. Per well, 2 million or so PBMCs were cultured in the presence of around 9.1 IU/ml IL-2 and roughly 10 ug/ml peptide pools. This specimen comes from a study of vaccination and CD4 T cells after COVID-19. The wider study: Median draw time for post-COVID samples was under 120 days post-diagnosis (range 35 to 161).

The study sequenced cultured CD4+ T cell DNA using the Oncomine TCR Beta short-read assay. Genomic DNA was taken out of cultured CD4+ T cells by extraction. MiXCR was run by TCRdb on the PCR reads, yielding one entry per CDR3 protein. Here the sample spans more than 15,000 distinct CDR3 sequences, less than 70% being singletons. The CDR3 is 15 amino acids. The V and J ends lost 4 bases and 3 bases, in that order; junction bases with no gene match: 8. Germline lookup yields CDR1 MNHEY and CDR2 SMNVEV (reference sequence). The specimen was CD4+ T cells from blood, cultured in vitro. The V gene is TRBV27, the J gene TRBJ1-1, with 7 positions matching TRBD1. The TCR was taken from a human donor who had recovered from COVID-19. In DNA, the CDR3 is TGTGCCAGCAGTTACGGAGGGGGCTGGGACACTGAAGCTTTCTTT. Translation gives CASSYGGGWDTEAFF.